This note documents a single TCR beta chain sequence. The antigen is unknown. Sequencing used immunoSEQ multiplex PCR; TCRdb keeps in-frame clones, though not all of them. The sample contains some 75,000 clones, approximately 96% of which appear only once. This record comes from a study of cytomegalovirus exposure and HLA in healthy donors. Whole-study findings and limits: Using the classifier, cytomegalovirus status was reportedly diagnosed with high specificity and sensitivity. The authors enumerated over 150 TCR beta chains as linked to cytomegalovirus. Through in vitro validation, three CMV-associated chains were shown to be specific for CMV antigens.

V lost 0 bases and J lost 2, with 12 bases in between. The CDR3 covers 17 residues. Germline CDR1 reads SGDLS; CDR2 reads YYNGEE. The chain joins TRBV9 to TRBJ2-6; TRBD2 is a possible D gene (6 bases). The sequence came from a woman in her late teens or twenties in good health and CMV-seronegative. Material for sequencing was PBMCs. The CDR3 sequence: CASSVVPGRTGANVLTF. Written as DNA, the CDR3 is TGTGCCAGCAGCGTAGTGCCAGGGAGGACTGGGGCCAACGTCCTGACTTTC.